Sequencing of this TCR beta chain was carried out in a study of CD8 T cells in ankylosing spondylitis. Quantitative molecular-barcoded 5'-RACE generated the TCR beta libraries. Each CDR3 protein is one row after TCRdb ran MiXCR on the 5' RACE reads. This sample has 250,000 to 300,000 distinct CDR3 sequences; over 15% occur once, and the top ten carry around 7.8%. This clonotype showed up just a few times. In germline, CDR1 is SGDLS, CDR2 YYNGEE. With 3 bases removed from V and 0 bases from J, the gap between germline ends came to 7 bases. This CDR3 is built from 15 residues. This chain connects TRBV9 to TRBJ1-6; perhaps TRBD1 as D (5 bases). The sequence derives from a male donor with ankylosing spondylitis or in good health (not recorded which). Sequenced sample: blood, either unsorted or a sorted T cell fraction (not recorded which). The CDR3 coding sequence is TGTGCCAGCAGCGACGGGACCTCCTATAATTCACCCCTCCACTTT. Translating it yields CASSDGTSYNSPLHF.